The 16 T cell receptor beta chains given below trace back to one sample, sequenced in a study of graft-versus-host responses after intestinal transplantation. Their recognized antigens are unknown. Sequencing was performed with immunoSEQ multiplex PCR; in TCRdb, only in-frame clones are kept and a portion is missing. Among around 45,000 clones, over 90% were seen once, and the ten largest hold about 2.6%. This material consisted of unstimulated CD4+ T cells sorted from spleen or lymph node cells, taken before transplant. The source of these receptors is a human donor who was the organ donor for an intestinal transplant.

The J gene is TRBJ1-5, the V gene TRBV28, with TRBD1 identical over 11 bases. V dropped 6 bases and J dropped 0; count of bases not matched to a gene: 10. The CDR3 is 18 amino acids. Germline-derived CDR1 and CDR2 are MDHEN and SYDVKM. CDR3 in DNA: TGTGCCAGCAGAGATCGGACAGGGGGCACGATTAGCAATCAGCCCCAGCATTTT. Amino acids: CASRDRTGGTISNQPQHF.

V is TRBV6-5 and J is TRBJ2-3; TRBD2 might be the D (5 bases). The CDR3 covers 15 residues. Germline V lookup: CDR1 MNHEY, CDR2 SVGAGI. The V gene lost 2 bases and the J gene lost 2 bases, with 11 bases spanning the gap. DNA of the CDR3: TGTGCCAGCAGTTACGCCGGGATTGCCACAGATACGCAGTATTTT. Its translation is CASSYAGIATDTQYF.

This chain joins TRBV12-5 and TRBJ2-1, with 7 bases identical to TRBD1. The CDR3 is 15 residues long. Germline lookup yields CDR1 LGHNT and CDR2 FRNRAP. Germline trimming cut 3 bases from V and 12 bases from J; bases unmatched to any gene: 14. The CDR3 region is CASGLGDSPPTGQFF. The CDR3, as DNA: TGTGCTAGTGGTTTAGGGGACAGCCCTCCTACAGGGCAGTTCTTC.

The chain employs TRBV4-1 and TRBJ2-1; 7 bases fit TRBD2. The V gene's germline CDR1 is MGHRA and CDR2 YSYEKL. J gave up 6 bases and V 1 base, and 15 bases lay outside the gene matches. This CDR3 has 18 residues. The CDR3 region has the DNA TGCGCCAGCAGCCAAGGGGGCCGACTAGCAGATATATTCAATGAGCAGTTCTTC. Protein sequence: CASSQGGRLADIFNEQFF.

The chain recombines TRBV7-3 with TRBJ2-7; D might be TRBD2 (6 bases). The germline V gene has CDR1 SGHTA and CDR2 FQGTGA. This CDR3 is 15 amino acids long. The CDR3 DNA follows: TGTGCTTGGGTATCCTTGACTAGACCTTCCTACGAGCAGTACTTC. Translated, it gives CAWVSLTRPSYEQYF.

The chain recombines TRBV2 with TRBJ2-7, with D perhaps given as TRBD1 or TRBD2 (5 bases each). This CDR3 has 14 amino acids. Germline V gene lookup returns CDR1 SNHLY and CDR2 FYNNEI. Trimming left V 8 bases short and J 0 bases short, with 14 bases between. CDR3 coding DNA: TGTGCCAGCGATACCGGGACCTTCTCCTACGAGCAGTACTTC. It specifies CASDTGTFSYEQYF.

The chain recombines TRBV9 with TRBJ2-7, with TRBD2 matching over 10 bases. CDR1 and CDR2 from the germline V gene are SGDLS and YYNGEE. The CDR3 spans 13 residues. The junction had 1 base not matched to a gene; V was cut back by 2 bases and J by 5 bases. The CDR3 is CASSVGTSDEQYF. DNA of the CDR3: TGTGCCAGCAGCGTCGGGACTAGCGACGAGCAGTACTTC.

The chain combines TRBV30 with TRBJ1-3; D is ambiguous. Between the trimmed V and J ends, which lost 5 bases and 0 bases, there was a span of 11 bases. Germline V gene lookup returns CDR1 GTSNPN and CDR2 SVGIG (reference sequence). CDR3 length equals 14 residues. The DNA of the CDR3 is TGTGCCTGGTGGTCCTCTGTCTCTGGAAACACCATATATTTT. This codes for CAWWSSVSGNTIYF.

Only a few counts were recorded for this clone. V and J are TRBV4-1 and TRBJ1-4; D is perhaps TRBD1 (5 bases). Trimming left V 1 base short and J 5 bases short, with 11 bases between. This CDR3 contains 15 residues. In germline, CDR1 is MGHRA, CDR2 YSYEKL. The CDR3 here is CASSQVEGPNEKLFF. In DNA form, the CDR3 reads TGCGCCAGCAGCCAAGTGGAGGGACCGAATGAAAAACTGTTTTTT.

The chain uses TRBV28 and TRBJ1-1; tentatively, D is TRBD1 (5 bases). The germline V and J ends were trimmed by 3 bases and 11 bases, with 13 bases remaining between them. Per the germline V gene, CDR1 is MDHEN and CDR2 is SYDVKM. The CDR3 covers 12 residues. CDR3 sequence reads: CASSLDGRDAFF. In DNA, the CDR3 is TGTGCCAGCAGTTTGGATGGGAGGGACGCTTTCTTT. Drawing the rest from reference TRBV28 and TRBJ1-1, the complete variable domain is DVKVTQSSRYLVKRTGEKVFLECVQDMDHENMFWYRQDPGLGLRLIYFSYDVKMKEKGDIPEGYSVSREKKERFSLILESASTNQTSMYLCASSLDGRDAFFGQGTRLTVV.

The V and J genes are TRBV9 and TRBJ2-1; 8 bases are shared with TRBD2. Germline-derived CDR1 and CDR2 are SGDLS and YYNGEE. The ends lost 10 bases at V and 7 bases at J; junction bases unmatched: 25. CDR3 length: 18 residues. The CDR3 DNA sequence: TGTGCCGGTAATTTCCCAGGACTAGCTCGGAGATTCGAGAATGAGCAGTTCTTC. This translates into CAGNFPGLARRFENEQFF.

The J gene is TRBJ2-6, the V gene TRBV5-1; 7 nucleotides line up with TRBD1. With V trimmed by 5 bases and J by 0 bases, 11 bases remained unmatched. The length of the CDR3 is 18 residues. Germline CDR1 reads SGHRS; CDR2 reads YFSETQ. CDR3 DNA: TGCGCCAGCAGGGGTAGGGGGCTCTCAATCTCTGGGGCCAACGTCCTGACTTTC. Translated, it gives CASRGRGLSISGANVLTF.

On this clone: At the DNA level, this CDR3 is encoded by other sequences in the same sample as well. The V call is TRBV5-1, the J call TRBJ2-5, with 10 bases lining up with TRBD2. J lost 2 bases, V lost 0 bases, and 1 base had no gene match. CDR1 and CDR2 from the germline V gene are SGHRS and YFSETQ. The CDR3 extends over 15 amino acids. CDR3 sequence (DNA): TGCGCCAGCAGCTTGGGGACTAGCGGACAAGAGACCCAGTACTTC. The encoded protein is CASSLGTSGQETQYF.

V usage is TRBV7-2 and J usage is TRBJ2-7; the match to TRBD2 covers 7 bases. The CDR3 covers 16 residues. CDR1 is SGHTA and CDR2 is FQGNSA in the germline V gene. The V gene end was trimmed by 1 base and the J gene end by 2 bases; junction bases not matched to a gene: 8. The CDR3: CASSLGPGGGTYEQYF. The CDR3 DNA sequence: TGTGCCAGCAGCTTAGGCCCGGGAGGCGGGACCTACGAGCAGTACTTC.

The chain employs TRBV19 and TRBJ2-3; the match to TRBD2 covers 7 bases. Per germline, CDR1 LNHDA and CDR2 SQIVND (reference sequence). Losses at the gene ends were 6 bases for V and 4 bases for J; bases not matched to a gene: 4. The CDR3 has 13 amino acids. The CDR3, as DNA: TGTGCCAGTAGGAAGACTAGCCCAGATACGCAGTATTTT. Its protein is CASRKTSPDTQYF. The variable domain in full, with the rest retrieved from reference TRBV19 and TRBJ2-3, is DGGITQSPKYLFRKEGQNVTLSCEQNLNHDAMYWYRQDPGQGLRLIYYSQIVNDFQKGDIAEGYSVSREKKESFPLTVTSAQKNPTAFYLCASRKTSPDTQYFGPGTRLTVL.

The V gene is TRBV27, the J gene TRBJ1-4, with D possibly matching TRBD1 (5 bases). The CDR3 contains 15 residues. V was shortened by 5 bases and J by 5 bases, with 15 bases between the two germline ends. Germline V gene data show CDR1 as MNHEY and CDR2 as SMNVEV (reference sequence). CDR3 protein: CASSRLRQMNEKLFF. The CDR3 DNA reads as TGTGCCAGCAGTCGGCTCCGACAGATGAATGAAAAACTGTTTTTT.